This T cell receptor (beta chain) was found in a study of shared clonotypes between healthy human individuals. Findings and limits, study-wide: When naive CD4 clonotypes were compared across a handful of donors, 4% to 5.5% were shared.

Worth noting for this clone: Its antigen is still unknown.

This CDR3 is 11 amino acids long. CDR1 and CDR2 (germline): DFQATT, SNEGSKA (reference sequence). V was trimmed by 5 bases and J by 3 bases, leaving 5 bases between them. This table comes from immunoSEQ multiplex PCR, and its TCRdb copy is limited to in-frame clones, with some not included. This sample has hundreds of thousands of clones; around two thirds occur once, and the top ten carry less than 2%. Sequencing used memory CD4+ T cells sorted from blood. Subset indicated: CD45RA-negative fraction. The receptor was derived from a woman aged 25 to 39 in good health. The J gene is TRBJ2-1, the V gene TRBV20-1; D unresolved. The CDR3 region is CSARHYNEQFF. The CDR3 DNA follows: TGCAGTGCTCGACACTACAATGAGCAGTTCTTC.